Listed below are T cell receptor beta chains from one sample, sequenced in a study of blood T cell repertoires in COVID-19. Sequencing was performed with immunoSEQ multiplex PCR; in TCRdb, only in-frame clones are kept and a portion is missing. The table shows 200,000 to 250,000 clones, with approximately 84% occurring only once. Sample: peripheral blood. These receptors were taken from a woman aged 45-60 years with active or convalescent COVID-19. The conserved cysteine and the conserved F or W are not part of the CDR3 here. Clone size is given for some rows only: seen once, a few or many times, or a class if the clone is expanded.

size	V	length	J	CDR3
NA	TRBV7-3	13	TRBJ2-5	ASSLSGTWGETQY
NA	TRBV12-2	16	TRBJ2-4	ASRLVRLMRLAKNIQY
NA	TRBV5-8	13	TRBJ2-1	ASSSRGIPPNEQF
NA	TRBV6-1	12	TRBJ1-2	ASSEGKGPYGYT
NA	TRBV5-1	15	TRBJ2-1	ASSLAWWEAEDNEQF
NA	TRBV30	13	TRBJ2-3	AWSAVQGGMDTQY
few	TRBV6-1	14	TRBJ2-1	ASSEGEGTGYNEQF
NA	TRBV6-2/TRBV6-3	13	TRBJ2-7	ASSSPQTGSYEQY
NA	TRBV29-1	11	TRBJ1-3	SGTALSGNTIY
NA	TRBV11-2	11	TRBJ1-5	ASSSGVGQPQH
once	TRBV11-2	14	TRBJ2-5	ASSLARGQGGETQY
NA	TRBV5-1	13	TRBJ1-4	ASSTQGATNEKLF
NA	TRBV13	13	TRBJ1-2	ASSYLGTGGSGYT
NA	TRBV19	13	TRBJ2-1	ASSIGDRFYNEQF
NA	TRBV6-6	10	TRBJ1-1	ASRPQGVRAF
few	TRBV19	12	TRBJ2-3	ASSPGPGADTQY
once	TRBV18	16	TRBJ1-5	ASSPRTTGQVGNQPQH
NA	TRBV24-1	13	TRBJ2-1	ATSDFYRNANEQF
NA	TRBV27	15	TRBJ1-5	ASRMTSGQGANQPQH
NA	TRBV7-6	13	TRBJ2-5	ASTLSPDRDETQY
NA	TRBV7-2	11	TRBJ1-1	ASADTLNTEAF
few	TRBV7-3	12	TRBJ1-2	ASSASGTVYGYT
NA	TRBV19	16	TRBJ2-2	ASSIVALAGGSGGELF
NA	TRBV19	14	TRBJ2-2	ASFPRGRVNTGELF
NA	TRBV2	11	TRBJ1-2	ASSFTVDYGYT
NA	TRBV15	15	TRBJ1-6	ATSRVPPGSRNSPLH
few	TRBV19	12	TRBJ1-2	ASSKGRGPYGYT
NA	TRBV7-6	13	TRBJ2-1	ASSLGPSGNNEQF
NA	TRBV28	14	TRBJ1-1	ASSVSTGYLNTEAF
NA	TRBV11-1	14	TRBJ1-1	ASSARWGLKNTEAF
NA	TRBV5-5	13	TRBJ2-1	ASSSTSGSYNEQF
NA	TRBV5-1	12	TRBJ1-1	ASSYSDPSSEAF
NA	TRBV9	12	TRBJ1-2	ASSRDRPWEGYT
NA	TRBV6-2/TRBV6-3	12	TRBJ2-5	ASSPSRGRETQY
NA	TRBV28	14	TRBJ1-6	ASSTRDRGGNSPLH
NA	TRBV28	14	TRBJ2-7	ASSLWTTSGSYEQY
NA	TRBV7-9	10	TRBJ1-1	ASSLALGGAF
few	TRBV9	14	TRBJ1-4	ASSVSVGGIDEKLF
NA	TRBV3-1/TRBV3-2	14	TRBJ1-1	ASSQPAGTRNTEAF